The 13 T cell receptor beta chains listed next were all sequenced from one sample in a study of T cell repertoires in cytomegalovirus infection (dated by TCRdb to about 2019). Reads for this sample came from an Illumina HiSeq 1500. TCRdb reprocessing: public reads trimmed at Q25 with fastp, clones called with MiXCR, in-frame beta chains kept. Rows merge per CDR3 protein into single entries with the most common DNA and genes. The sample records 450,000 to 600,000 distinct CDR3 sequences, around 10% of which are singletons. The ten largest clones take up roughly a tenth of the sample. Sequencing was performed on PBMCs. Source of these receptors: a human donor in good health (CMV status not recorded). Some clones in this sample may be carry-over from other donors' samples.

This clonotype was counted many times. This sequence joins TRBV19 and TRBJ2-2, with D maybe TRBD1 (5 bases). The CDR3 loop spans 13 amino acids. Germline CDR1 is LNHDA and CDR2 is SQIVND (reference sequence). Trimming took off 7 bases at V and 2 bases at J, with 8 bases between the two ends. Here the CDR3 DNA reads TGTGCCAGTAATACAGGAAACACCGGGGAGCTGTTTTTT. Translated: CASNTGNTGELFF.

This clonotype was detected a few times. CDR3 region: CASRLDNYYGYTF. CDR3 bases: TGTGCCAGCAGACTAGACAATTACTATGGCTACACCTTC. The chain joins TRBV6-2 or TRBV6-3 to TRBJ1-2; D not resolved. The germline V gene has CDR1 MNHEY and CDR2 SVGEGT. The CDR3 runs to 13 residues. V lost 6 bases and J 3 bases, leaving 11 bases between the germline ends.

There are many counts of this clonotype. This sequence joins TRBV15 and TRBJ1-1; weak D call: TRBD1 (6 bases). CDR1 is LNHNV, CDR2 YYDKDF, per germline (reference sequence). There are 11 residues in the CDR3. V was cut by 6 bases and J by 8 bases, with 10 bases left in between. CDR3 region: CATRGGGEAFF. CDR3 coding DNA: TGTGCCACCAGAGGGGGGGGGGAAGCTTTCTTT.

This chain joins TRBV29-1 and TRBJ1-1; D uncertain. CDR1 SQVTM and CDR2 ANQGSEA come from the germline V gene. V shed 4 bases and J shed 1 base, with 4 bases lying between them. This CDR3 has 11 amino acids. The CDR3: CSVVKNTEAFF. CDR3 nucleotide sequence: TGCAGCGTTGTCAAGAACACTGAAGCTTTCTTT.

This clonotype was seen ten or more times. The CDR3 DNA reads TGTGCCAGCAGTTTAGGGGCGTTAGCGGGAGGGCAGGAGCAGTTCTTC. Its protein is CASSLGALAGGQEQFF. The rearrangement uses TRBV12-3 or TRBV12-4 and TRBJ2-1; TRBD2 aligns across 11 bases. V shed 1 base, J shed 10 bases, and the junction held 9 bases outside the gene matches. This CDR3 region has 16 residues.

Ten or more counts support this clonotype. The chain employs TRBV2 and TRBJ2-7, with 10 bases aligning to TRBD1. Germline trimming cut 7 bases from V and 3 bases from J; bases unmatched to any gene: 6. Germline lookup yields CDR1 SNHLY and CDR2 FYNNEI. The CDR3 contains 14 residues. The CDR3 region is CASTPTGGNYEQYF. Here the CDR3 DNA reads TGTGCCAGCACCCCGACAGGGGGCAACTACGAGCAGTACTTC.

This clonotype showed up many times. CDR3 in DNA: TGTGCCAGCAGCCCTTCCCCGGGACAGGGCTATAATCAGCCCCAGCATTTT. This translates into CASSPSPGQGYNQPQHF. The V and J genes are TRBV7-8 and TRBJ1-5; 9 bases are a match to TRBD1. Unmatched junction bases numbered 12, after V lost 5 bases and J lost 4 bases. Per germline, CDR1 SGHVS and CDR2 FQNEAQ. The CDR3 totals 17 residues. The whole variable domain, filled in from reference TRBV7-8 and TRBJ1-5, reads GAGVSQSPRYKVAKRGQDVALRCDPISGHVSLFWYQQALGQGPEFLTYFQNEAQLDKSGLPSDRFFAERPEGSVSTLKIQRTQQEDSAVYLCASSPSPGQGYNQPQHFGDGTRLSIL.

This clonotype was recorded at least ten times. The chain has TRBV29-1 and TRBJ2-7; D possibly corresponds to TRBD2 (6 bases). Germline-derived CDR1 and CDR2 are SQVTM and ANQGSEA. The CDR3 extends over 12 amino acids. Trimming pared 7 bases from V and 2 bases from J, leaving 12 bases between. The CDR3 DNA follows: TGCAGCGCCCGGGACTTGGCCTACGAGCAGTACTTC. Translation gives CSARDLAYEQYF.

This clonotype came up many times. V usage is TRBV2 and J usage is TRBJ1-6, with TRBD1 matching over 8 bases. The length of the CDR3 is 15 residues. The germline V gene has CDR1 SNHLY and CDR2 FYNNEI. Germline trimming cut 6 bases from V and 6 bases from J; bases unmatched to any gene: 7. The CDR3 sequence: CASRLGQEFNSPLHF. In nucleotides, the CDR3 is TGTGCCAGCAGACTGGGACAGGAGTTTAATTCACCCCTCCACTTT.

The J gene is TRBJ1-4, the V gene TRBV20-1; tentatively, D is TRBD1 (5 bases). V was pared by 3 bases and J by 8 bases, with 13 bases between. Germline CDR1 reads DFQATT; CDR2 reads SNEGSKA (reference sequence). The CDR3 is made up of 13 amino acids. CDR3 coding DNA: TGCAGTGCTAGGAGAGGGGTCGGCGAAAAACTGTTTTTT. It specifies CSARRGVGEKLFF.

At least ten counts were recorded for this clonotype. This rearrangement joins TRBV2 to TRBJ2-1; D remains ambiguous. The CDR3 totals 13 residues. Germline CDR1 and CDR2: SNHLY and FYNNEI. Trimming took off 2 bases at V and 6 bases at J, with 8 bases between the two ends. As DNA, the CDR3 is TGTGCCAGCAGTGAAATACTTCTCAATGAGCAGTTCTTC. Encoded protein: CASSEILLNEQFF.

This clonotype was observed many times. The gene calls are TRBV6-1 and TRBJ2-5, with D tentatively TRBD2 (5 bases). Looked up from germline, CDR1 is MNHNS and CDR2 is SASEGT. This CDR3 has 16 amino acids. The V end was cut by 3 bases, the J end by 5 bases, with 19 bases between. The chain's CDR3 is CASSERDPTARETQYF. CDR3 nucleotides: TGTGCCAGCAGTGAGAGGGATCCGACCGCCAGGGAGACCCAGTACTTC.

Ten or more counts support this clonotype. The chain carries TRBV4-1 and TRBJ1-1; D gene ambiguous. V lost 0 bases and J lost 0, with 5 bases in between. The CDR3 contains 14 residues. CDR1 is MGHRA, CDR2 YSYEKL, per germline. The CDR3 loop is CASSQDRMNTEAFF. The CDR3 nucleotides read TGCGCCAGCAGCCAAGACAGAATGAACACTGAAGCTTTCTTT.